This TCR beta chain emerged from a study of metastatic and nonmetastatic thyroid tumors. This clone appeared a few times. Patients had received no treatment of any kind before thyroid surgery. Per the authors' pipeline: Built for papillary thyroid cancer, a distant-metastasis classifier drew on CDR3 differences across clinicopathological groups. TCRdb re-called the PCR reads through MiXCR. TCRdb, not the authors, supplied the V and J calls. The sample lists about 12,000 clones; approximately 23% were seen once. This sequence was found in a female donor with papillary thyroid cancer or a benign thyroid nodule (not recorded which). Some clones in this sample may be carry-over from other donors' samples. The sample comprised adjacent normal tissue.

In nucleotides, the CDR3 is TGTGCCACCAGCAGAGACAGGGCAGGGGAGCAGTACTTC. It codes for CATSRDRAGEQYF. The chain is built from TRBV15 and TRBJ2-7; possible D gene TRBD1, 5 bases. The CDR3 spans 13 residues. The V gene lost 0 bases and the J gene lost 7 bases, with 10 bases spanning the gap. The germline V gene has CDR1 LNHNV and CDR2 YYDKDF (reference sequence).